This T cell receptor beta chain was captured in a study of blood T cell repertoires in COVID-19. At the level of the study: Donors in the United States, Italy and Spain gave samples during acute or convalescent COVID-19.

TCRdb's table, derived via immunoSEQ multiplex PCR, lists solely in-frame clones and lacks some. The sample lists a few hundred thousand clones; 75% to 85% were seen once. With 0 bases removed from V and 12 bases from J, the gap between germline ends came to 11 bases. This CDR3 has 12 residues. Germline loops: CDR1 LGHDT, CDR2 YNNKEL (reference sequence). Sequenced: peripheral blood. The receptor was derived from a woman in her 40s who had recovered from COVID-19. The chain is built from TRBV3-1 (or the pseudogene TRBV3-2) and TRBJ1-2; TRBD1 might be the D (6 bases). This chain's CDR3 is CASSQEAGTNTF. The CDR3 nucleotides are TGTGCCAGCAGCCAAGAGGCCGGGACAAACACCTTC.